A selection of T cell receptor beta chains follows, all from one sample in a study of PD-1 blockade in classical Hodgkin lymphoma. Assay: immunoSEQ multiplex PCR; the TCRdb copy retains only in-frame clones and omits some. The table has roughly 39,000 clones, 70% to 80% seen once; the top ten hold 9.8%. The source was peripheral blood mononuclear cells (PBMCs), collected before the fourth cycle of nivolumab. The receptors shown here come from a human donor with classical Hodgkin lymphoma. Each CDR3 is given with its conserved first and last residue. A D gene is named only where the DNA matches it firmly. The size entry is marked missing in some rows and otherwise reads once, few, many or a size class.

v_gene	j_gene	abundance	d_gene	CDR3nt	CDR3aa
TRBV27	TRBJ2-7	NA	TRBD1	TGTGCCAGCAGTACCCCGACAGGGGTAAGCGAGCAGTACTTC	CASSTPTGVSEQYF
TRBV19	TRBJ1-5	NA	NA	TGTGCCAGTAGTGACAGGTCGGGCAATCAGCCCCAGCATTTT	CASSDRSGNQPQHF
TRBV30	TRBJ1-4	few	NA	TGTGCCTGGGACAGCCGATTTAATGAAAAACTGTTTTTT	CAWDSRFNEKLFF
TRBV5-8	TRBJ1-2	NA	NA	TGTGCCAGCAGCAGGTTTAGTGGCTACACCTTC	CASSRFSGYTF
TRBV6-6	TRBJ1-4	NA	NA	TGTGCCAGCAGTTACTCGGTTTCCGGGGACGGTGAAAAACTGTTTTTT	CASSYSVSGDGEKLFF
TRBV14	TRBJ2-2	NA	TRBD1	TGTGCCAGCAGAAGACAGGGGGCGTCCGGGGAGCTGTTTTTT	CASRRQGASGELFF
TRBV6-6	TRBJ1-1	medium-sized	NA	TGTGCCAGCAGGGAATGGGGGAACACTGAAGCTTTCTTT	CASREWGNTEAFF
TRBV13	TRBJ2-7	NA	NA	TGTGCCAGCAGCCCCGAGGACAGCCACTACGAGCAGTACTTC	CASSPEDSHYEQYF
TRBV5-5	TRBJ2-6	NA	TRBD1	TGTGCCAGCAGCTTGCAGGCCGCCGGACAGGGGGCTGGGGCCAACGTCCTGACTTTC	CASSLQAAGQGAGANVLTF
TRBV7-9	TRBJ1-2	once	TRBD1	TGTGCCAGCAGCCGGGACAGGGTCGTATTTTATGGCTACACCTTC	CASSRDRVVFYGYTF
TRBV6-1	TRBJ1-5	NA	NA	TGTGCCAGCAGTGAAGGGAGCAATCAGCCCCAGCATTTT	CASSEGSNQPQHF
TRBV6-6	TRBJ1-2	NA	TRBD1	TGTGCCAGCAGCGCAGGGGGCTGGGGCTACACCTTC	CASSAGGWGYTF